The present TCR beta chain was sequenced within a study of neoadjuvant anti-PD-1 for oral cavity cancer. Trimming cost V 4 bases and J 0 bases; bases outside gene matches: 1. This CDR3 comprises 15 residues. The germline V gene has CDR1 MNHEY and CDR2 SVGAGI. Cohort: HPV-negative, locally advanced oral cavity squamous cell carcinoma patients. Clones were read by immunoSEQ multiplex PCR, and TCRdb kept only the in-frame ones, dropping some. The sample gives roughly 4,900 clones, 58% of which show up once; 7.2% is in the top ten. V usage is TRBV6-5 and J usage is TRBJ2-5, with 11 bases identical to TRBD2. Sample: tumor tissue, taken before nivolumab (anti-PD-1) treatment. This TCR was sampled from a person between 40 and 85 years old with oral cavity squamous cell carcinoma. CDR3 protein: CASSLAGGNQETQYF. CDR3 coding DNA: TGTGCCAGCAGTTTAGCGGGGGGGAACCAAGAGACCCAGTACTTC.